A selection of T cell receptor beta chains follows, all from one sample in a study of blood T cell repertoires in COVID-19. Produced via immunoSEQ multiplex PCR; TCRdb's table is partial and in-frame only. The sample holds about 240,000 clones; approximately 86% are singletons and the top ten take around 3.3%. The specimen was PBMCs or T cells enriched from blood (not recorded which). The origin of the receptors is a woman between 40 and 50 years old with acute COVID-19. The CDR3 runs from the conserved cysteine through the conserved F or W. A D gene is named only where the DNA matches it firmly. Expanded clones get a size class; other rows say once, few or many, or leave the size out.

d_call: NA
clone_size: NA
v_call: TRBV3-1/TRBV3-2
j_call: TRBJ1-2
cdr3_nt: TGTGCCAGCAGCCCCGGACACCTTCTAACGCGGGGCTACACCTTC
cdr3_aa: CASSPGHLLTRGYTF

d_call: TRBD2
clone_size: NA
v_call: TRBV6-5
j_call: TRBJ2-1
cdr3_nt: TGTGCCAGCAGTTACGCGAGGCGGGAGGGCCTCTATGAGCAGTTCTTC
cdr3_aa: CASSYARREGLYEQFF

d_call: NA
clone_size: NA
v_call: TRBV7-6
j_call: TRBJ1-1
cdr3_nt: TGTGCCAGCAGCCCTAGGACAGACGCGAACACTGAAGCTTTCTTT
cdr3_aa: CASSPRTDANTEAFF

d_call: NA
clone_size: NA
v_call: TRBV6-2/TRBV6-3
j_call: TRBJ2-7
cdr3_nt: TGTGCCAGCAGTCAGGAAGCAATGTACGAGCAGTACTTC
cdr3_aa: CASSQEAMYEQYF

d_call: TRBD1
clone_size: NA
v_call: TRBV6-1
j_call: TRBJ1-2
cdr3_nt: TGTGCCAGCAGTGGTACCCGGGACAGGGGGACCTATGGCTACACCTTC
cdr3_aa: CASSGTRDRGTYGYTF

d_call: TRBD2
clone_size: NA
v_call: TRBV19
j_call: TRBJ2-1
cdr3_nt: TGTGCCAGTAGTATAGGAACTAGCGGGGCGGTTTACAATGAGCAGTTCTTC
cdr3_aa: CASSIGTSGAVYNEQFF

d_call: TRBD1
clone_size: NA
v_call: TRBV12-5
j_call: TRBJ1-2
cdr3_nt: TGTGCTAGTGGTACCCACGCGGGACAGGGTTCGTATGGCTACACCTTC
cdr3_aa: CASGTHAGQGSYGYTF

d_call: NA
clone_size: NA
v_call: TRBV6-5
j_call: TRBJ2-3
cdr3_nt: TGTGCAATAAGAAGGGGGAACACAGATACGCAGTATTTT
cdr3_aa: CAIRRGNTDTQYF

d_call: NA
clone_size: once
v_call: TRBV24-1
j_call: TRBJ2-5
cdr3_nt: TGTGCCACCAGTGACCATCTAGAATTTGAAGAGACCCAGTACTTC
cdr3_aa: CATSDHLEFEETQYF

d_call: TRBD1
clone_size: NA
v_call: TRBV19
j_call: TRBJ1-1
cdr3_nt: TGTGCCAGTAATACAGGGGGTAGTGAAGCTTTCTTT
cdr3_aa: CASNTGGSEAFF

d_call: NA
clone_size: NA
v_call: TRBV2
j_call: TRBJ1-1
cdr3_nt: TGTGCCAGCAGTGAAGCAATAAGGGGGAGGAACACTGAAGCTTTCTTT
cdr3_aa: CASSEAIRGRNTEAFF

d_call: TRBD1
clone_size: NA
v_call: TRBV9
j_call: TRBJ2-7
cdr3_nt: TGTGCCAGCAGCCACCGGGACAGCTCCTACGAGCAGTACTTC
cdr3_aa: CASSHRDSSYEQYF

d_call: TRBD1
clone_size: NA
v_call: TRBV13
j_call: TRBJ1-2
cdr3_nt: TGTGCCAGCAGCCCGGGGACAGGGCGACAAGGCTACACCTTC
cdr3_aa: CASSPGTGRQGYTF

d_call: NA
clone_size: NA
v_call: TRBV7-2
j_call: TRBJ2-1
cdr3_nt: TGTGCCAGCAGCTTAGCCAGTGATCCCTACAATGAGCAGTTCTTC
cdr3_aa: CASSLASDPYNEQFF

d_call: NA
clone_size: NA
v_call: TRBV12-3/TRBV12-4
j_call: TRBJ1-2
cdr3_nt: TGTGCCAGCAGCAGACAGAACTATGGCTACACCTTC
cdr3_aa: CASSRQNYGYTF

d_call: TRBD1
clone_size: NA
v_call: TRBV28
j_call: TRBJ2-7
cdr3_nt: TGTGCCAGCAGTCCTACGACAGGGAGAGCCTACGAGCAGTACTTC
cdr3_aa: CASSPTTGRAYEQYF

d_call: TRBD2
clone_size: NA
v_call: TRBV30
j_call: TRBJ2-5
cdr3_nt: TGTGCCTGGAGTACCTCTAGCGGGCTACAAGAGACCCAGTACTTC
cdr3_aa: CAWSTSSGLQETQYF

d_call: TRBD2
clone_size: NA
v_call: TRBV19
j_call: TRBJ2-1
cdr3_nt: TGTGCCAGTAGTATGACTAGCGGGCGCGGTGAGCAGTTCTTC
cdr3_aa: CASSMTSGRGEQFF

d_call: NA
clone_size: NA
v_call: TRBV5-6
j_call: TRBJ2-1
cdr3_nt: TGTGCCAGCAGCCCGACAGCTTACAATGAGCAGTTCTTC
cdr3_aa: CASSPTAYNEQFF

d_call: NA
clone_size: few
v_call: TRBV10-2
j_call: TRBJ2-7
cdr3_nt: TGCGCCAGCACCCCCTCTATGGGAGCCTACGAGCAGTACTTC
cdr3_aa: CASTPSMGAYEQYF

d_call: TRBD2
clone_size: NA
v_call: TRBV3-1/TRBV3-2
j_call: TRBJ2-1
cdr3_nt: TGTGCCAGCAGCTTTACTAGCGGGAGGGTCCACAATGAGCAGTTCTTC
cdr3_aa: CASSFTSGRVHNEQFF

d_call: NA
clone_size: NA
v_call: TRBV19
j_call: TRBJ2-7
cdr3_nt: TGTGCCAGTAGTATCCAGGGACACCCCTACGAGCAGTACTTC
cdr3_aa: CASSIQGHPYEQYF

d_call: NA
clone_size: NA
v_call: TRBV5-1
j_call: TRBJ2-7
cdr3_nt: TGCGCCAGCAGCTTGGGCCCGGATGTGCTGGAGGGCTACGAGCAGTACTTC
cdr3_aa: CASSLGPDVLEGYEQYF

d_call: NA
clone_size: once
v_call: TRBV2
j_call: TRBJ2-7
cdr3_nt: TGTGCCAGCAGTGAAGGGGGGCAGACCCCCTACGAGCAGTACTTC
cdr3_aa: CASSEGGQTPYEQYF

d_call: TRBD2
clone_size: NA
v_call: TRBV3-1/TRBV3-2
j_call: TRBJ2-5
cdr3_nt: TGTGCCAGCAGCCAAGATTCACTAGCGGGATCCCTGTACTTC
cdr3_aa: CASSQDSLAGSLYF

d_call: TRBD1
clone_size: NA
v_call: TRBV7-8
j_call: TRBJ2-7
cdr3_nt: TGTGCCAGCAGCTTGGGGACAGGCACCTACGAGCAGTACTTC
cdr3_aa: CASSLGTGTYEQYF

d_call: NA
clone_size: NA
v_call: TRBV14
j_call: TRBJ1-2
cdr3_nt: TGTGCCAGCAGCCAAGTGAGGGATAGCTATGGCTACACCTTC
cdr3_aa: CASSQVRDSYGYTF

d_call: NA
clone_size: NA
v_call: TRBV28
j_call: TRBJ2-5
cdr3_nt: TGTGCCAGCAGTTTCCAATTCCAAGAGACCCAGTACTTC
cdr3_aa: CASSFQFQETQYF

d_call: NA
clone_size: NA
v_call: TRBV7-8
j_call: TRBJ2-7
cdr3_nt: TGTGCCAGCCTACGGGACTCCCCGCACGAGCAGTACTTC
cdr3_aa: CASLRDSPHEQYF

d_call: NA
clone_size: NA
v_call: TRBV21-1
j_call: TRBJ2-1
cdr3_nt: TGTGCCAGCAGCAAAGTGGAGGGGTCAGGGAGTTTCGGGAACAATGAGCAGTTCTTC
cdr3_aa: CASSKVEGSGSFGNNEQFF

d_call: TRBD1
clone_size: NA
v_call: TRBV19
j_call: TRBJ1-5
cdr3_nt: TGTGCCAGTACTCCGGACAGGGCAAGCAATCAGCCCCAGCATTTT
cdr3_aa: CASTPDRASNQPQHF

d_call: NA
clone_size: once
v_call: TRBV5-1
j_call: TRBJ1-2
cdr3_nt: TGCGCCAGCACCCTAAACCCCGCCGGACACCCCTATGGCTACACCTTC
cdr3_aa: CASTLNPAGHPYGYTF

d_call: TRBD2
clone_size: NA
v_call: TRBV19
j_call: TRBJ2-2
cdr3_nt: TGTGCCAGTAGTACTTCGGGGGGACCGAACACCGGGGAGCTGTTTTTT
cdr3_aa: CASSTSGGPNTGELFF

d_call: NA
clone_size: NA
v_call: TRBV2
j_call: TRBJ1-2
cdr3_nt: TGTGCCAGCAGTGAAGGAGCGGGGTTCTATGGCTACACCTTC
cdr3_aa: CASSEGAGFYGYTF

d_call: NA
clone_size: NA
v_call: TRBV5-6
j_call: TRBJ2-7
cdr3_nt: TGTGCCAGCAGCTTAAGCTGGTCCTACGAGCAGTACTTC
cdr3_aa: CASSLSWSYEQYF

d_call: NA
clone_size: NA
v_call: TRBV27
j_call: TRBJ2-7
cdr3_nt: TGTGCCAGCAGTTTAAAGGGACTCATGTACGCCGAGCAGTACTTC
cdr3_aa: CASSLKGLMYAEQYF

d_call: TRBD1
clone_size: NA
v_call: TRBV5-4
j_call: TRBJ1-2
cdr3_nt: TGTGCCAGCAGCTTCTGGACAGGGAACTATGGCTACACCTTC
cdr3_aa: CASSFWTGNYGYTF

d_call: TRBD1
clone_size: NA
v_call: TRBV6-5
j_call: TRBJ1-1
cdr3_nt: TGTGCCAGCAGCATGACAGGGGTCGGGAACACTGAAGCTTTCTTT
cdr3_aa: CASSMTGVGNTEAFF

d_call: NA
clone_size: few
v_call: TRBV24-1
j_call: TRBJ1-2
cdr3_nt: TGTGCCACCAGTGGACCACAGGGTACGAGTGGCTACACCTTC
cdr3_aa: CATSGPQGTSGYTF

d_call: NA
clone_size: NA
v_call: TRBV30
j_call: TRBJ1-2
cdr3_nt: TGTGCCTGCCGGACTTATGGCTACACCTTC
cdr3_aa: CACRTYGYTF

d_call: TRBD2
clone_size: NA
v_call: TRBV29-1
j_call: TRBJ2-1
cdr3_nt: TGCAGCGTGGTAGCGGGAAGAACCTACAATGAGCAGTTCTTC
cdr3_aa: CSVVAGRTYNEQFF

d_call: NA
clone_size: NA
v_call: TRBV12-3/TRBV12-4
j_call: TRBJ1-2
cdr3_nt: TGTGCCAGCAGTTTCAGGGGAGGGGGCTACACCTTC
cdr3_aa: CASSFRGGGYTF

d_call: NA
clone_size: once
v_call: TRBV19
j_call: TRBJ1-2
cdr3_nt: TGTGCCAGTAGTATGGGGAGTGGCTACACCTTC
cdr3_aa: CASSMGSGYTF

d_call: TRBD1
clone_size: NA
v_call: TRBV28
j_call: TRBJ2-1
cdr3_nt: TGTGCCAGCAGTTTGTGGGGGGACGGACAGGGTAATGAGCAGTTCTTC
cdr3_aa: CASSLWGDGQGNEQFF

d_call: NA
clone_size: NA
v_call: TRBV14
j_call: TRBJ2-6
cdr3_nt: TGTGCCAGCAGCCAAGATTTCGGGTTTGGGGCCAACGTCCTGACTTTC
cdr3_aa: CASSQDFGFGANVLTF

d_call: TRBD2
clone_size: NA
v_call: TRBV5-1
j_call: TRBJ2-3
cdr3_nt: TGCGCCAGCAGCTTTTCTCCTAGCGGGAGAAGGACAGATACGCAGTATTTT
cdr3_aa: CASSFSPSGRRTDTQYF

d_call: NA
clone_size: NA
v_call: TRBV12-3/TRBV12-4
j_call: TRBJ2-7
cdr3_nt: TGTGCCAGCAGCACCCCTGGAGGGTACGAGCAGTACTTC
cdr3_aa: CASSTPGGYEQYF

d_call: NA
clone_size: NA
v_call: TRBV5-1
j_call: TRBJ1-1
cdr3_nt: TGCGCCAGCACCCCCTCAGGGAACACTGAAGCTTTCTTT
cdr3_aa: CASTPSGNTEAFF

d_call: NA
clone_size: NA
v_call: TRBV12-2
j_call: TRBJ2-3
cdr3_nt: TGTGCAAGTCGTCTAGCGGGAGGGCATCAAGATACGCAGTATTTT
cdr3_aa: CASRLAGGHQDTQYF

d_call: NA
clone_size: NA
v_call: TRBV5-1
j_call: TRBJ1-2
cdr3_nt: TGCGCCAGCAGACCCGGGGGGGACAATGGCTACACCTTC
cdr3_aa: CASRPGGDNGYTF

d_call: NA
clone_size: NA
v_call: TRBV3-1/TRBV3-2
j_call: TRBJ1-3
cdr3_nt: TGTGCCAGCAGCCAAGATCGGGGGTCTGGAAACACCATATATTTT
cdr3_aa: CASSQDRGSGNTIYF